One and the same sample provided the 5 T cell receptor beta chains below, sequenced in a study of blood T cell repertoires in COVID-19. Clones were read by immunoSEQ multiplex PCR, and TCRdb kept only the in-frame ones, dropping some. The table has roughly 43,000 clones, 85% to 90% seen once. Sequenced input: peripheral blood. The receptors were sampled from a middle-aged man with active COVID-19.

CDR3 amino acids: CASGRGVIEAFF. The CDR3, as DNA: TGTGCATCTGGAAGGGGTGTCATTGAAGCTTTCTTT. The V gene is TRBV30, the J gene TRBJ1-1; D possibly corresponds to TRBD1 (5 bases). Looked up from germline, CDR1 is GTSNPN and CDR2 is SVGIG (reference sequence). CDR3 size: 12 residues.

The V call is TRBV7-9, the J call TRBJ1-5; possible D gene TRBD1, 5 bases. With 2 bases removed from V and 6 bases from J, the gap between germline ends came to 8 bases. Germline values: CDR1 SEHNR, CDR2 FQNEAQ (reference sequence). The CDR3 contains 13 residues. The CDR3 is CASSLQGGQPQHF. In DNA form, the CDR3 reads TGTGCCAGCAGCTTACAGGGCGGTCAGCCCCAGCATTTT.

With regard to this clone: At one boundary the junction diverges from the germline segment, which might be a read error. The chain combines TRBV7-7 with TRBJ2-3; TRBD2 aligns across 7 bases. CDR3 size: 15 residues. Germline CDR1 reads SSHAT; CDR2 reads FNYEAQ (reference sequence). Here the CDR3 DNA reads TGTGCTAGCAGCCGCGGTCTAGCGGTTCAAGATACGCAGTATTTT. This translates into CASSRGLAVQDTQYF.

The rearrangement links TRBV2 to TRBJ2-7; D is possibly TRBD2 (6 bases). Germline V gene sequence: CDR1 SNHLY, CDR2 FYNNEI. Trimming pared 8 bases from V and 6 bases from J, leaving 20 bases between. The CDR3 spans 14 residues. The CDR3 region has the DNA TGTGCCAGCCAAAGATCGGGACTTCGTCCCGAGCAGTACTTC. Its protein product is CASQRSGLRPEQYF.

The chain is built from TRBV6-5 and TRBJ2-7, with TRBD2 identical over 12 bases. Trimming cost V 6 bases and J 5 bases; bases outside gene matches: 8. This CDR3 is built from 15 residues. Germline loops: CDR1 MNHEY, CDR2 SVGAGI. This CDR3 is CASRSASGGANEQYF. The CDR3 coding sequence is TGTGCCAGCAGATCCGCTAGCGGGGGGGCCAACGAGCAGTACTTC.